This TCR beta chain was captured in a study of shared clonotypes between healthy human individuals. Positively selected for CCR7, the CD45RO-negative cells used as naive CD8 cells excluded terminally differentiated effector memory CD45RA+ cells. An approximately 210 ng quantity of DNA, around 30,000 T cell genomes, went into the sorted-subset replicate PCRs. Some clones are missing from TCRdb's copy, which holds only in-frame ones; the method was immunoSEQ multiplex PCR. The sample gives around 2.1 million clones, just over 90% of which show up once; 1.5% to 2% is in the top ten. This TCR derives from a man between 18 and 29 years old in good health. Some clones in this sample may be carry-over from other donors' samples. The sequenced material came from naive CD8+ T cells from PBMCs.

The CDR3 is CASSHRDSHQETQYF. The CDR3 DNA reads as TGTGCCAGCAGTCACCGGGACAGTCATCAAGAGACCCAGTACTTC. The rearrangement links TRBV6-5 to TRBJ2-5; 7 bases are a match to TRBD1. The CDR3 length is 15 residues. Germline loops: CDR1 MNHEY, CDR2 SVGAGI. After removal of 5 bases from V and 2 bases from J, the junction contained 8 bases not matched to a gene.